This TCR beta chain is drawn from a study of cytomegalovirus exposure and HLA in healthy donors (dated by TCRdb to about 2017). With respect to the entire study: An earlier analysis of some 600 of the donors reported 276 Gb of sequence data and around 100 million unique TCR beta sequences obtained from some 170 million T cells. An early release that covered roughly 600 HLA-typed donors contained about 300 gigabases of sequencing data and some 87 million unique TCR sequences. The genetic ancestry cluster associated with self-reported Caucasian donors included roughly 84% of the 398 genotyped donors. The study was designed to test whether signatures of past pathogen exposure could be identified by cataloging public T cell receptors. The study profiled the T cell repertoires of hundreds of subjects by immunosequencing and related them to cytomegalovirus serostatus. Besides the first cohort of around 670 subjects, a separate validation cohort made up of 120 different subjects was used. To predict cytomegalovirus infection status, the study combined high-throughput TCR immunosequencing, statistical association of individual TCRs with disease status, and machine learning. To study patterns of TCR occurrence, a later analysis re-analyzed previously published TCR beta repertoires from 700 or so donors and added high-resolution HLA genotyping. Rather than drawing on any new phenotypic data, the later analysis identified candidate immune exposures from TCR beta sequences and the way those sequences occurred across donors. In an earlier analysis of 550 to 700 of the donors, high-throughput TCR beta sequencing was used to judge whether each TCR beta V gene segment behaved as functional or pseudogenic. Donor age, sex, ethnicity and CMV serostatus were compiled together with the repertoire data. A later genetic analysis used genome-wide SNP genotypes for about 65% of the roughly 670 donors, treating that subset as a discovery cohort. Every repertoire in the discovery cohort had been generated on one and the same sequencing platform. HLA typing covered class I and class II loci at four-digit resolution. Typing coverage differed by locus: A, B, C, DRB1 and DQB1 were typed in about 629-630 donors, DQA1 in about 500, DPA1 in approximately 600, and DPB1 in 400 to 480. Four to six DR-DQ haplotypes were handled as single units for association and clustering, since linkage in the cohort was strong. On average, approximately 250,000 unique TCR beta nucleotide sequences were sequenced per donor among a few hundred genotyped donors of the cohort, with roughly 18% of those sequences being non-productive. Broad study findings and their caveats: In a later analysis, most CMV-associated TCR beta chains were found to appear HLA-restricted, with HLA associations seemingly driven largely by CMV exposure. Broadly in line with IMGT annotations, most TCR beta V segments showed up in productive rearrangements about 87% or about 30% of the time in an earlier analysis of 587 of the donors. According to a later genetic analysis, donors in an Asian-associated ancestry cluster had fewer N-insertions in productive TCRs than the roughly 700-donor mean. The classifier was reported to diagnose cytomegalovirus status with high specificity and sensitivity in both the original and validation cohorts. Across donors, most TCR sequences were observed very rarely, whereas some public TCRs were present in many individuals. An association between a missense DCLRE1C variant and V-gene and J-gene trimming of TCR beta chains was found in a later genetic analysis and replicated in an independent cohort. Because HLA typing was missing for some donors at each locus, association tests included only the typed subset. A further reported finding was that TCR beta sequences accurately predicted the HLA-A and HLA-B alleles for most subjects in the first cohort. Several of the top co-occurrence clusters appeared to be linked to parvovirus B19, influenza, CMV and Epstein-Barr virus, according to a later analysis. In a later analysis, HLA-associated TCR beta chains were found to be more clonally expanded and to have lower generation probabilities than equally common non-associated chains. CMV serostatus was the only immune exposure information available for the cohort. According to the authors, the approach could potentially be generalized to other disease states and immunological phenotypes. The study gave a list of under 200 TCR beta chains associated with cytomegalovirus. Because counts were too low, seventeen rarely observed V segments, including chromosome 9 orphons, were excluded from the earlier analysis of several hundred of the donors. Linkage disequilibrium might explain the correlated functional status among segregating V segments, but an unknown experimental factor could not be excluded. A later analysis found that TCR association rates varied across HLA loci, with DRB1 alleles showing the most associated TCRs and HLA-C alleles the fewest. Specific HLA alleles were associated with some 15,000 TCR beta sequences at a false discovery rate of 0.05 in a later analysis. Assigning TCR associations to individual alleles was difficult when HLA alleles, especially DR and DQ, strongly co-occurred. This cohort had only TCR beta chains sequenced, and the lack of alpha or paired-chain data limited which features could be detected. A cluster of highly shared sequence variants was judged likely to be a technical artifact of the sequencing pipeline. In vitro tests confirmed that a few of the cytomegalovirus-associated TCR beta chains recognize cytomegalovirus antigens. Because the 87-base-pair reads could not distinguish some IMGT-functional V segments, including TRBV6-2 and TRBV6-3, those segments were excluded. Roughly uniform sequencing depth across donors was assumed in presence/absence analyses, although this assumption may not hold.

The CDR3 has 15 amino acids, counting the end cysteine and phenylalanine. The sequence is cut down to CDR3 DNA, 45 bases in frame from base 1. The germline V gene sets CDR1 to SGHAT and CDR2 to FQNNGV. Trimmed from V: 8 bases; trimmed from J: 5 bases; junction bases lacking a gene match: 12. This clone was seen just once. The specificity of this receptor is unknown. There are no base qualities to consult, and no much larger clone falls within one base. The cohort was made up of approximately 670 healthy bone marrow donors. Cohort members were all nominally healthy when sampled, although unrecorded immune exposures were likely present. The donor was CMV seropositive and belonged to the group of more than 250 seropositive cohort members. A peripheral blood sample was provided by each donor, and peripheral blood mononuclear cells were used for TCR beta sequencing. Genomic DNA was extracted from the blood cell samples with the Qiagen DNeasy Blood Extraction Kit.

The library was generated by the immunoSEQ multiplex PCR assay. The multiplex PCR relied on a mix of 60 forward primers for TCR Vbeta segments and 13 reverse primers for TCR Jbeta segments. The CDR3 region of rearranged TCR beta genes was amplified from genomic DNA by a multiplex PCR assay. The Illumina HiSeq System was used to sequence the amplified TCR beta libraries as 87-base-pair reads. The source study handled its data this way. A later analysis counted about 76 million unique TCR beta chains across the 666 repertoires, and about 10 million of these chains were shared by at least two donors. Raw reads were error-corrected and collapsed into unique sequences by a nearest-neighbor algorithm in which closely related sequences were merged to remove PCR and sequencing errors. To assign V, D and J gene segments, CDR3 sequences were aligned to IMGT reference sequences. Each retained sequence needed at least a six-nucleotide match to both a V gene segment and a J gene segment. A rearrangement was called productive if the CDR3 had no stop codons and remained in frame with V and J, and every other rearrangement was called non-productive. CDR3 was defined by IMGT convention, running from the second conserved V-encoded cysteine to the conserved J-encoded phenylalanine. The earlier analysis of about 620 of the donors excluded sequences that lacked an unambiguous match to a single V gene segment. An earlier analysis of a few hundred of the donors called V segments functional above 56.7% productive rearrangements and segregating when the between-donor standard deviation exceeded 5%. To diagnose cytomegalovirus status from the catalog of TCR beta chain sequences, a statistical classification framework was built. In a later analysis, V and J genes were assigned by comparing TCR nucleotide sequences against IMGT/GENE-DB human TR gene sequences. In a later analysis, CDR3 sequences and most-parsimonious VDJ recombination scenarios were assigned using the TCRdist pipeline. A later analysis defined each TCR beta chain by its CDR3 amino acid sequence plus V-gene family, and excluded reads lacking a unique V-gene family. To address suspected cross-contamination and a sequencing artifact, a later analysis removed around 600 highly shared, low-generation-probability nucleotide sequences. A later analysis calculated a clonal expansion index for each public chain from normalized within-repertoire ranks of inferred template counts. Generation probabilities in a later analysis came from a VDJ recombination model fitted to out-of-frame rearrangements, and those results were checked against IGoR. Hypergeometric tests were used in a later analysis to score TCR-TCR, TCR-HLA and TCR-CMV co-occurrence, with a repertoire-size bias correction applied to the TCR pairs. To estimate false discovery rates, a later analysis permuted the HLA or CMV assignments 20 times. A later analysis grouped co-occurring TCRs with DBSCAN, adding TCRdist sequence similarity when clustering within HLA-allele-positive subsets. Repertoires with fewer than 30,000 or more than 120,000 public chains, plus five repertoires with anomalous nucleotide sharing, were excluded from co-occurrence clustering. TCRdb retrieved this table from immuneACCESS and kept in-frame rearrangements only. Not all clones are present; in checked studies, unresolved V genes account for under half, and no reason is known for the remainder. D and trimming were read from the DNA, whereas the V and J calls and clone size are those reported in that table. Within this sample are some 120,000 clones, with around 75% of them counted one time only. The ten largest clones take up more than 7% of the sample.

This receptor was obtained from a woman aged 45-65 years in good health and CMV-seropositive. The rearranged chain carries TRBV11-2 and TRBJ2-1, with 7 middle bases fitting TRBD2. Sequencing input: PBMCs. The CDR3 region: CASHEGPSGHNEQFF. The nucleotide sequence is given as TGTGCCAGCCATGAAGGACCTAGCGGACACAATGAGCAGTTCTTC.